The present TCR beta chain was sequenced within a study of T cell responses to AZD1222 COVID-19 vaccine. The study, taken as a whole, reports: All repertoire sampling was performed exclusively after the peak T cell response. As reported, nearly half of all spike-specific TCRs target variant regions that are unmutated. It should be noted that donors were predominantly white British and more often female, and clonal diversity was possibly underestimated.

CDR1 and CDR2 (germline): SNHLY, FYNNEI. Trimming removed 6 bases from V and 6 bases from J; junction bases left unmatched: 7. The CDR3 totals 15 residues. TCRdb's copy holds only in-frame clones and misses some; the assay was immunoSEQ multiplex PCR. The sample contains 130,000 or so clones, around 83% of which appear only once. On this clone itself: Antigen: not known.

The V and J genes are TRBV2 and TRBJ2-5; TRBD2 matches at 13 bases. This TCR derives from an adult in good health. This material consisted of peripheral blood, taken on day 0 of AZD1222 vaccination. CDR3 in DNA: TGTGCCAGCAGCGAACTAGCGGGGGGGCAGAAGACCCAGTACTTC. Translation gives CASSELAGGQKTQYF.